This TCR beta chain was identified in a study of blood T cell repertoires in COVID-19. In the study overall: Sites in the United States, Italy and Spain provided acute and convalescent COVID-19 samples. From T cells, B-cell-depleted T cells, or PBMCs came the material, which was cDNA or gDNA.

Germline values: CDR1 SGHRS, CDR2 YFSETQ. J lost 1 base, V lost 4 bases, and 4 bases had no gene match. This CDR3 is built from 14 residues. As originally analysed: Reference gene primer amplification gave estimated nucleated cell counts. TCRdb's copy holds only in-frame clones and misses some; the assay was immunoSEQ multiplex PCR. Clone size and V and J calls were adopted from that table, with D and trimming inferred from the DNA. Among about 150,000 clones, around 81% were seen once, and the ten largest hold approximately 5%. Comment on this clone: Distinct nucleotide sequences in the sample also encode this CDR3.

This sequence was found in a woman aged 50 to 60 with acute or convalescent COVID-19. The chain links TRBV5-1 to TRBJ1-1; 7 bases fit TRBD1. Sequenced input: peripheral blood. CDR3 residues: CASSPGTANTEAFF. CDR3 coding DNA: TGCGCCAGCAGCCCCGGGACAGCGAACACTGAAGCTTTCTTT.